This is a list of T cell receptor beta chains from one sample in a study of cytomegalovirus exposure and HLA in healthy donors. Only in-frame clones appear in the TCRdb table, and some are missing; sequencing was by immunoSEQ multiplex PCR. The sample includes some 170,000 clones, roughly four fifths seen only once; the top ten take less than 1.2%. Material: PBMCs. All receptors derive from a woman aged 40-49 years in good health and CMV-seronegative. CDR3s include the opening cysteine and the closing phenylalanine or tryptophan. D genes are given only for firm matches. Clone size is not always given. Where it is, it says once, few, many or a class for expanded clones.

j_gene,abundance,d_gene,v_gene,CDR3nt,CDR3aa
TRBJ1-5,.,.,TRBV7-9,TGTGCCAGCAGCTTGGCGGGGGCAAATCAGCCCCAGCATTTT,CASSLAGANQPQHF
TRBJ1-4,.,TRBD1,TRBV19,TGTGCCAGTAGTACGGCGACAGGGACGGGTGAAAAACTGTTTTTT,CASSTATGTGEKLFF
TRBJ1-5,few,.,TRBV6-1,TGTGCCAGCGATCGGTATGGCAATCAGCCCCAGCATTTT,CASDRYGNQPQHF
TRBJ1-4,.,TRBD1,TRBV2,TGTGCCAGCAGTGAACAGGGGGATGAAAAACTGTTTTTT,CASSEQGDEKLFF
TRBJ1-1,.,TRBD1,TRBV6-5,TGTGCCTCCAAGGGCTGGCAGGGGGGCCGGGCTGAAGCTTTCTTT,CASKGWQGGRAEAFF
TRBJ2-1,.,.,TRBV7-7,TGTGCTAGCAGTCTATTAGGGGGGGGTGGCAATGAGCAGTTCTTC,CASSLLGGGGNEQFF
TRBJ2-7,.,TRBD1,TRBV19,TGTGCCAGTAGTAAATCCGACAGGGCGGAAGAGCAGTACTTC,CASSKSDRAEEQYF
TRBJ1-2,.,TRBD1,TRBV5-5,TGTGCCAGCAGCCTACGGGACAGCTACTATGGCTACACCTTC,CASSLRDSYYGYTF
TRBJ2-1,.,.,TRBV28,TGTGCCAGCCGTGAGGCTAGAAGTGAGCAGTTCTTC,CASREARSEQFF
TRBJ2-1,.,TRBD2,TRBV5-5,TGTGCCAGCAGCTTGGCACTAGCGGGAGGGGACAATGAGCAGTTCTTC,CASSLALAGGDNEQFF
TRBJ2-7,.,TRBD2,TRBV10-3,TGTGCCATCAGTGTAACCTCTAGCGGGAGCTCCTACGAGCAGTACTTC,CAISVTSSGSSYEQYF